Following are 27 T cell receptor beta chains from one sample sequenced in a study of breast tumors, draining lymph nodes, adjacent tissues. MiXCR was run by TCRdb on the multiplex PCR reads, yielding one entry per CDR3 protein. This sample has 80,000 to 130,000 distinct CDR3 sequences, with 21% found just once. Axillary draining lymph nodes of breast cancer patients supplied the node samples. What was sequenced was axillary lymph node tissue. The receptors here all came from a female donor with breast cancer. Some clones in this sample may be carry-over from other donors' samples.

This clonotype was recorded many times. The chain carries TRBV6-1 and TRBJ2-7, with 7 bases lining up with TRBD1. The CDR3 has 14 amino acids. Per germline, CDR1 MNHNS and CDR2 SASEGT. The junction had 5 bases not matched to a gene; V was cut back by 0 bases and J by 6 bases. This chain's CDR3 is CASSEARGLREQYF. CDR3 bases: TGTGCCAGCAGTGAAGCTAGGGGGCTGCGCGAGCAGTACTTC.

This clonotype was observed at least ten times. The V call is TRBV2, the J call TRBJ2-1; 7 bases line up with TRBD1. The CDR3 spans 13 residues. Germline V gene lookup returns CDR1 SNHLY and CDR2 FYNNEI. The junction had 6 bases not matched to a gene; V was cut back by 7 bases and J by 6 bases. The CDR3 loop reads CASMATGSNEQFF. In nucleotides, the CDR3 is TGTGCCAGCATGGCGACAGGGAGCAATGAGCAGTTCTTC.

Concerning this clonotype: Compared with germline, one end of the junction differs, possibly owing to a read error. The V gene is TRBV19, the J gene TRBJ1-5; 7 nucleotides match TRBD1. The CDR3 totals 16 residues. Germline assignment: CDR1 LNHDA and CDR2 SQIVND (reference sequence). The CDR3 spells CAGSITGQVGVQPQHF. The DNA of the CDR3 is TGTGCCGGTAGTATCACAGGACAGGTTGGAGTTCAGCCCCAGCATTTT.

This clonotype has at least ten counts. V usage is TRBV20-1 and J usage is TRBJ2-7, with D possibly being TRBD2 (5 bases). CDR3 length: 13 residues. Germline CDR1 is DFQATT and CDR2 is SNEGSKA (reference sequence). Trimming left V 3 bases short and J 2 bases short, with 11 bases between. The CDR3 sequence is CSASDLATYEQYF. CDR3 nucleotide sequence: TGCAGTGCTAGCGATCTAGCAACCTACGAGCAGTACTTC.

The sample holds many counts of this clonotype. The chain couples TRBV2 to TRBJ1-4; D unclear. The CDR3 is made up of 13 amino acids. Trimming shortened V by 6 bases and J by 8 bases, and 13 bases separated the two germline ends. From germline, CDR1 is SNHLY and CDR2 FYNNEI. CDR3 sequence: CASRGQGREKLFF. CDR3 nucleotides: TGTGCCAGCAGGGGCCAAGGGAGGGAAAAACTGTTTTTT.

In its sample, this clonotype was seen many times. CDR3 in amino acids: CASRVIGTGELFF. CDR3 in DNA: TGTGCCAGCAGGGTGATAGGTACCGGGGAGCTGTTTTTT. This rearrangement joins TRBV2 to TRBJ2-2; D is ambiguous. Per the germline V gene, CDR1 is SNHLY and CDR2 is FYNNEI. V lost 6 bases and J lost 5, with 10 bases in between. The CDR3 is 13 amino acids.

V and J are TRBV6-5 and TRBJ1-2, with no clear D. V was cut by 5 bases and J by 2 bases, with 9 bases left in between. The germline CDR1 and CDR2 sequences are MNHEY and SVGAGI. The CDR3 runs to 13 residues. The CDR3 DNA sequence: TGTGCCAGCAGTGGATCATCAAACTATGGCTACACCTTC. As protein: CASSGSSNYGYTF.

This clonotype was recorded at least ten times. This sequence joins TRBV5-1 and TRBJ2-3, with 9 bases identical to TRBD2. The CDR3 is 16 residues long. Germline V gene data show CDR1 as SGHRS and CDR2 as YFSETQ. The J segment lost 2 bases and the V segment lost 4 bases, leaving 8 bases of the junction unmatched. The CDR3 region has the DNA TGCGCCAGCAGCGAAACCTTAGCGGGAGACACAGATACGCAGTATTTT. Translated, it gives CASSETLAGDTDTQYF. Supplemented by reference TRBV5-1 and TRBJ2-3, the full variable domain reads KAGVTQTPRYLIKTRGQQVTLSCSPISGHRSVSWYQQTPGQGLQFLFEYFSETQRNKGNFPGRFSGRQFSNSRSEMNVSTLELGDSALYLCASSETLAGDTDTQYFGPGTRLTVL.

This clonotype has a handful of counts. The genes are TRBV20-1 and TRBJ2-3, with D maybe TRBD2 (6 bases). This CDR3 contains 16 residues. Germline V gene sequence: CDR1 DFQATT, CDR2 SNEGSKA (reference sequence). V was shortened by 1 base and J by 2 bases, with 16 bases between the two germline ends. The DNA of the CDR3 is TGCAGTGCTAGAGGTGGGGGGAATATCCCCACAGATACGCAGTATTTT. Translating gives CSARGGGNIPTDTQYF.

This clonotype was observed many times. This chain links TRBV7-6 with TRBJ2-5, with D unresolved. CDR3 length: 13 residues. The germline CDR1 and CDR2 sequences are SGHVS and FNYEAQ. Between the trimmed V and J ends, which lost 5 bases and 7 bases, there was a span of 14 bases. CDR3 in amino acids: CASSEGPDGTQYF. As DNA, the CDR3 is TGTGCCAGCAGCGAAGGACCCGACGGGACCCAGTACTTC.

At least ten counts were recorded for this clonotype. CDR3 loop: CASRTGTNYNEQFF. For the CDR3, the DNA is TGTGCCAGCAGGACCGGGACAAACTACAATGAGCAGTTCTTC. This sequence joins TRBV12-3 or TRBV12-4 and TRBJ2-1, with a tentative D call TRBD1 (6 bases). This CDR3 is 14 amino acids long. Trimming left V 6 bases short and J 3 bases short, with 12 bases between.

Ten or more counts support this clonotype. The DNA for the CDR3 is TGCAGTGCTAGAACAGAGAAGGACCTCACCGGGGAGCTGTTTTTT. Amino acid sequence: CSARTEKDLTGELFF. The gene calls are TRBV20-1 and TRBJ2-2; D remains unclear. CDR1 DFQATT and CDR2 SNEGSKA come from the germline V gene (reference sequence). This CDR3 is 15 amino acids long. Trimming left V 2 bases short and J 4 bases short, with 14 bases between.

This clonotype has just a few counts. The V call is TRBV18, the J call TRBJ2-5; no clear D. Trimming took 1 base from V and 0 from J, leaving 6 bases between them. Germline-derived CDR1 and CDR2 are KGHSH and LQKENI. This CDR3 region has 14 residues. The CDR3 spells CASSPLGDQETQYF. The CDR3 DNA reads TGTGCCAGCTCACCACTTGGGGACCAAGAGACCCAGTACTTC.

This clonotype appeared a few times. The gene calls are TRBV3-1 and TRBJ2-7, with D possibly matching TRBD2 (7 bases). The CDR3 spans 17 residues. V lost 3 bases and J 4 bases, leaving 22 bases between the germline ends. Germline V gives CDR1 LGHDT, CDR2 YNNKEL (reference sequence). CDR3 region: CASSHGTTGGIGYEQYF. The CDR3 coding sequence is TGTGCCAGCAGCCACGGGACCACGGGGGGCATTGGGTACGAGCAGTACTTC.

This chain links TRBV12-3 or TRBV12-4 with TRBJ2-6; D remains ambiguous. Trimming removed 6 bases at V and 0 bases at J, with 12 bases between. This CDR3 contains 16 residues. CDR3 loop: CASSRVVLSGANVLTF. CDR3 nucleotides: TGTGCCAGCAGCCGGGTAGTTCTCTCTGGGGCCAACGTCCTGACTTTC.

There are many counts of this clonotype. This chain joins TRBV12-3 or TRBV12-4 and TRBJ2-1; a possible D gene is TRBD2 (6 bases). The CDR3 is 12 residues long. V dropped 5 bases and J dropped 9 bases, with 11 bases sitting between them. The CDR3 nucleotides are TGTGCCAGCAGTCGCCCGGGACTTGAGCAGTTCTTC. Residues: CASSRPGLEQFF.

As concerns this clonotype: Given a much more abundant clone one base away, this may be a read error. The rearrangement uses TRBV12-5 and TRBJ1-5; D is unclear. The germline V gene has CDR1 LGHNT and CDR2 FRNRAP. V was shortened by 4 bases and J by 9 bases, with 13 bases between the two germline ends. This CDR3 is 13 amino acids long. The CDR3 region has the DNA TGTGCTAGTGGTTATGACACTTCCCGGCCCCAGCATTTT. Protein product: CASGYDTSRPQHF.

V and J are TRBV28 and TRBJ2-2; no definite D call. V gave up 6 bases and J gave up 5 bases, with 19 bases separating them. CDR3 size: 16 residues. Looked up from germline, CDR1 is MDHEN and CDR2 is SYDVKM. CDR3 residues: CASRGWQAPGTGELFF. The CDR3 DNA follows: TGTGCCAGCAGGGGATGGCAGGCCCCCGGGACCGGGGAGCTGTTTTTT.

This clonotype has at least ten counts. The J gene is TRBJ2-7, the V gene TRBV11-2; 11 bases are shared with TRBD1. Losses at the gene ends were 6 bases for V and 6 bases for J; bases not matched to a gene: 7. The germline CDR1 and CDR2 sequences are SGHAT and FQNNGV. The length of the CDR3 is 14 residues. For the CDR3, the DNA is TGTGCCAGCAGGACGGACAGGGGGCCGGGCGAGCAGTACTTC. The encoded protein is CASRTDRGPGEQYF.

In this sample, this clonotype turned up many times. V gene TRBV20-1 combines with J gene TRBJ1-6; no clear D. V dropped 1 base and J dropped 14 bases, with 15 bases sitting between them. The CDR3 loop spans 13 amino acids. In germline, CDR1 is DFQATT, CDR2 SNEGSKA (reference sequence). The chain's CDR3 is CSARGQAHSALHF. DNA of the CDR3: TGCAGTGCTAGAGGGCAGGCCCATTCGGCCCTCCACTTT.

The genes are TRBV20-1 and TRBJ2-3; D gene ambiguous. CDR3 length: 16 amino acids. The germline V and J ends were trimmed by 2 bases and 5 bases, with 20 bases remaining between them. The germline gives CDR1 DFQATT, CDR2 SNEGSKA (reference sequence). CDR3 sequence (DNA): TGCAGTGCTAGATTGTTGGCGGAGCTAGGTGAAGATACGCAGTATTTT. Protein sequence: CSARLLAELGEDTQYF.

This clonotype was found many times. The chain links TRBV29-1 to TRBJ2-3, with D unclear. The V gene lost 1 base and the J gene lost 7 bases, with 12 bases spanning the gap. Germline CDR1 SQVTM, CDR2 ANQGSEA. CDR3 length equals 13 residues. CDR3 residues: CSVEGVGLNTQYF. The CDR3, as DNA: TGCAGCGTTGAAGGGGTTGGGCTGAATACGCAGTATTTT.

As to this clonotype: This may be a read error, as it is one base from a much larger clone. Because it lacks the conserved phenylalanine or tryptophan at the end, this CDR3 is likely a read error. The CDR3 here is CASSSPTSGRIYEQYL. The CDR3 nucleotides read TGTGCCAGCAGCTCTCCGACTAGCGGGAGGATCTACGAGCAGTACCTC. The rearrangement links TRBV11-2 to TRBJ2-7; 13 nucleotides line up with TRBD2. Germline V gene sequence: CDR1 SGHAT, CDR2 FQNNGV. The CDR3 is made up of 16 amino acids. The V gene end was trimmed by 4 bases and the J gene end by 3 bases; junction bases not matched to a gene: 6.

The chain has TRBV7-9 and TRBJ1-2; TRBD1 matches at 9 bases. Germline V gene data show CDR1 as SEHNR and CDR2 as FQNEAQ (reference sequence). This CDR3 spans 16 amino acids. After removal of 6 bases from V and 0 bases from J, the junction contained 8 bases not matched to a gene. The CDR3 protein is CASRTGGGFANYGYTF. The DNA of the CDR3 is TGTGCCAGCAGGACAGGGGGAGGATTTGCTAACTATGGCTACACCTTC.

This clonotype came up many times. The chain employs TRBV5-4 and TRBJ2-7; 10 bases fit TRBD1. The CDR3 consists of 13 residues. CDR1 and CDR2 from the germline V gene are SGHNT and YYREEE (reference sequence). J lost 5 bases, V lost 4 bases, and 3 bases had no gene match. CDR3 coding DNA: TGTGCCAGCAGCCTGGGACAGGGGAACGAGCAGTACTTC. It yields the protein CASSLGQGNEQYF.

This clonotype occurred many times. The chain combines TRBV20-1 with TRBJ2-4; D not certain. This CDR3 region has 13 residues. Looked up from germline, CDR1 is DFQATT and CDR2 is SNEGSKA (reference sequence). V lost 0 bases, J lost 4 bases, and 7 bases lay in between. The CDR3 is CSARDLQKNIQYF. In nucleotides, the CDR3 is TGCAGTGCTAGAGATCTACAGAAAAACATTCAGTACTTC.

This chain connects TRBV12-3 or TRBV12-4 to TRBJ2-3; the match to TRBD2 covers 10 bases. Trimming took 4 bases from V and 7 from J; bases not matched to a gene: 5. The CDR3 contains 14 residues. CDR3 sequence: CASSSSGGAYTQYF. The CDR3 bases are TGTGCCAGCAGTTCCAGCGGGGGGGCATATACGCAGTATTTT.